One T cell receptor beta chain is described in this entry. Clones were sequenced by immunoSEQ multiplex PCR, and TCRdb holds only the in-frame ones, with some missing. This sample has 55,000 to 85,000 clones, with just over 90% found just once. The entry originates in a study of T cell changes during pregnancy in multiple sclerosis. Sequencing was performed on peripheral blood, taken after pregnancy. This clonotype was sampled from a female donor with multiple sclerosis, enrolled in a pregnancy study.

The CDR3: CASMRSGSYNEQFF. The CDR3 DNA sequence: TGTGCCAGCATGCGAAGCGGGAGCTACAATGAGCAGTTCTTC. The chain combines TRBV7-9 with TRBJ2-1; 8 bases agree with TRBD2. Germline V lookup: CDR1 SEHNR, CDR2 FQNEAQ (reference sequence). CDR3 length equals 14 residues. V dropped 7 bases and J dropped 3; count of bases not matched to a gene: 5.